Shown below are 30 T cell receptor beta chains from a single sample sequenced in a study of beta chain features in type 1 diabetes. Expressed TCRB transcripts were sequenced after all isolated RNA was converted to cDNA. Data came from immunoSEQ multiplex PCR; TCRdb stores just in-frame clones and leaves some out. The table records 300,000 to 350,000 clones, about 15% of them present only once. The sequenced sample consisted of central memory CD4+ T cells from blood. These receptor sequences come from a young man in good health.

This clone was recorded at least ten times. Other DNA sequences within the sample encode an identical CDR3. The chain links TRBV4-3 to TRBJ2-2, with D tentatively TRBD2 (6 bases). Trimming shortened V by 0 bases and J by 3 bases, and 11 bases separated the two germline ends. The CDR3 is 16 residues long. Germline values: CDR1 LGHNA, CDR2 YSLEER. The CDR3: CASSQDGGRDTGELFF. CDR3 coding DNA: TGCGCCAGCAGCCAAGATGGAGGGCGGGACACCGGGGAGCTGTTTTTT.

In this sample, this clone turned up many times. An end of the junction does not agree with germline; a read error may underlie this. The chain recombines TRBV7-8 with TRBJ1-4, with D uncertain. This CDR3 is built from 13 residues. CDR1 SGHVS and CDR2 FQNEAQ come from the germline V gene. The CDR3 loop is CASGLGMNEKLFF. In DNA form, the CDR3 reads TGTGCCAGCGGCTTGGGTATGAATGAAAAACTGTTTTTT.

This clone has only a few counts. This likely reflects a read error, since a far larger clone is one base away. The rearrangement uses TRBV5-8 and TRBJ2-3, with 7 bases lining up with TRBD2. Germline lookup yields CDR1 SGHTS and CDR2 YDEGEE. The CDR3 is 16 amino acids. Trimming cost V 4 bases and J 0 bases; bases outside gene matches: 8. For the CDR3, the DNA is TGTGCCAGCAGCCAAGGAGCAGCGGGGAGCACAGATACGCAGTATTTT. Its translation is CASSQGAAGSTDTQYF.

The chain combines TRBV4-2 with TRBJ2-5; 7 bases are shared with TRBD2. Per germline, CDR1 LGHNA and CDR2 YNFKEQ. CDR3 size: 14 residues. V dropped 5 bases and J dropped 4; count of bases not matched to a gene: 7. This chain's CDR3 is CASSYPGLRETQYF. The DNA of the CDR3 is TGTGCCAGCAGCTACCCGGGACTACGAGAGACCCAGTACTTC.

The chain couples TRBV2 to TRBJ1-2; perhaps TRBD1 as D (5 bases). Trimming took 7 bases from V and 2 from J, leaving 17 bases between them. The CDR3 is 15 amino acids. Germline CDR1 SNHLY, CDR2 FYNNEI. For the CDR3, the DNA is TGTGCCAGCAAACGAGTCCTGGAGGGGAACTATGGCTACACCTTC. Residues: CASKRVLEGNYGYTF.

This clone was recorded a few times. This chain uses TRBV29-1 with TRBJ2-2, with unresolved D. Germline V lookup: CDR1 SQVTM, CDR2 ANQGSEA. Deletions cut 7 bases from V and 7 bases from J, with 19 bases between. The CDR3 is made up of 14 amino acids. This chain's CDR3 is CSAEETPRGGELFF. The CDR3 DNA follows: TGCAGCGCAGAAGAAACCCCTAGAGGCGGGGAGCTGTTTTTT.

This clone has a handful of counts. The chain couples TRBV15 to TRBJ1-5, with D perhaps TRBD1 (6 bases). Trimming cost V 0 bases and J 5 bases, with 14 bases left between them. There are 16 residues in the CDR3. Per germline, CDR1 LNHNV and CDR2 YYDKDF (reference sequence). CDR3 sequence (DNA): TGTGCCACCAGCAGAGAGTTGGGGGCCCGGGATCAGCCCCAGCATTTT. This translates into CATSRELGARDQPQHF.

The chain combines TRBV18 with TRBJ2-2; no definite D call. Trimming removed 3 bases at V and 0 bases at J, with 8 bases between. CDR3 size: 15 residues. The V gene's germline CDR1 is KGHSH and CDR2 LQKENI. Here the CDR3 DNA reads TGTGCCAGCTCACCTCAGTTCGCGAACACCGGGGAGCTGTTTTTT. Translated: CASSPQFANTGELFF.

V is TRBV7-9 and J is TRBJ2-3, with 9 positions matching TRBD2. J gave up 1 base and V 0 bases, and 5 bases lay outside the gene matches. The CDR3 sequence is 17 residues long. Germline CDR1 SEHNR, CDR2 FQNEAQ (reference sequence). This chain's CDR3 is CASSLASGRGGTDTQYF. DNA for the CDR3: TGTGCCAGCAGCTTAGCTAGCGGGAGAGGGGGCACAGATACGCAGTATTTT.

This clone was picked up a small number of times. The chain uses TRBV4-2 and TRBJ2-1; the D gene could be TRBD1 or TRBD2 (5 bases each). From germline, CDR1 is LGHNA and CDR2 YNFKEQ. Trimming shortened V by 0 bases and J by 5 bases, and 11 bases separated the two germline ends. CDR3 size: 15 residues. The CDR3 sequence is CASSQDQGENNEQFF. The CDR3, as DNA: TGTGCCAGCAGCCAAGATCAGGGAGAAAACAATGAGCAGTTCTTC.

This clone showed up just a few times. This chain joins TRBV6-5 and TRBJ2-3; D is undetermined. This CDR3 is 10 amino acids long. Per the germline V gene, CDR1 is MNHEY and CDR2 is SVGAGI. The V gene lost 9 bases and the J gene lost 8 bases, with 9 bases spanning the gap. DNA of the CDR3: TGTGCCAGGGGGAAGAGTACGCAGTATTTT. Amino acid sequence: CARGKSTQYF.

Only a few counts were recorded for this clone. The rearrangement joins TRBV10-1 to TRBJ1-1; 8 bases align to TRBD1. Germline-derived CDR1 and CDR2 are WNHNN and SYGVQD (reference sequence). The CDR3 consists of 14 residues. V dropped 4 bases and J dropped 10; count of bases not matched to a gene: 11. The CDR3, as DNA: TGCGCCAGCAGTGCGACCGGGACAGGTTCGAGAGCTTTCTTT. This codes for CASSATGTGSRAFF.

There are a few counts of this clone. The CDR3, as DNA: TGTGCCAGCAGCTTAACGGGACAGGGAGTTACATGGGTTGGCTACACCTTC. Translation: CASSLTGQGVTWVGYTF. The V and J genes are TRBV5-4 and TRBJ1-2; 9 positions agree with TRBD1. Germline-derived CDR1 and CDR2 are SGHNT and YYREEE (reference sequence). The J segment lost 7 bases and the V segment lost 2 bases, leaving 15 bases of the junction unmatched. The CDR3 is 17 amino acids.

The sample holds a few counts of this clone. The chain is built from TRBV27 and TRBJ2-7; D might be TRBD1 (5 bases). CDR3 length equals 12 residues. Looked up from germline, CDR1 is MNHEY and CDR2 is SMNVEV (reference sequence). Trimming cost V 3 bases and J 5 bases, with 8 bases left between them. CDR3 nucleotides: TGTGCCAGCAGTTTGTCAGGGAACGAGCAGTACTTC. Translated, it gives CASSLSGNEQYF.

This clone was counted a few times. Other nucleotide sequences from this sample produce the same CDR3. The rearrangement uses TRBV25-1 and TRBJ2-7; D is unclear. V lost 2 bases and J lost 4, with 3 bases in between. Looked up from germline, CDR1 is MGHDK and CDR2 is SYGVNS. This CDR3 has 11 amino acids. As DNA, the CDR3 is TGTGCCAGCAGTGAAGGTTACGAGCAGTACTTC. Translated, it gives CASSEGYEQYF.

This clone was found a few times. V gene TRBV11-2 combines with J gene TRBJ1-3, with D hard to call. The CDR3 length is 15 residues. Germline V gives CDR1 SGHAT, CDR2 FQNNGV. Trimming took 1 base from V and 1 from J, leaving 8 bases between them. CDR3 nucleotides: TGTGCCAGCAGCTTAGTAACTGGGTCTGGAAACACCATATATTTT. It translates to CASSLVTGSGNTIYF.

V is TRBV18 and J is TRBJ2-7; a weak D match, TRBD1 (6 bases). The germline V and J ends were trimmed by 3 bases and 3 bases, with 15 bases remaining between them. Germline CDR1 KGHSH, CDR2 LQKENI. This CDR3 comprises 15 residues. CDR3 amino acids: CASSPGTTSVYEQYF. For the CDR3, the DNA is TGTGCCAGCTCACCTGGGACAACTTCGGTCTACGAGCAGTACTTC.

This clone appeared a few times. The genes are TRBV5-1 and TRBJ2-7; D unclear. This CDR3 region has 10 residues. Germline CDR1 reads SGHRS; CDR2 reads YFSETQ. V lost 5 bases and J lost 2, with 2 bases in between. CDR3 amino acids: CASSPYEQYV. In nucleotides, the CDR3 is TGCGCCAGCAGTCCCTACGAGCAGTACGTC.

This clone was picked up a small number of times. This chain connects TRBV7-2 to TRBJ2-1; 10 nucleotides align to TRBD2. V gave up 6 bases and J gave up 5 bases; unmatched junction bases: 7. Per the germline V gene, CDR1 is SGHTA and CDR2 is FQGNSA. This CDR3 region has 15 residues. Written as DNA, the CDR3 is TGTGCCAGCAGTAAAAGCGGGGGGGTCCACAATGAGCAGTTCTTC. As protein: CASSKSGGVHNEQFF.

The chain couples TRBV27 to TRBJ1-4; 8 bases match TRBD1. The junction had 7 bases not matched to a gene; V was cut back by 5 bases and J by 5 bases. CDR1 and CDR2 from the germline V gene are MNHEY and SMNVEV (reference sequence). The CDR3 loop spans 15 amino acids. The CDR3 DNA sequence: TGTGCCAGCAGTCCTCAGGGGGCAAGGAATGAAAAACTGTTTTTT. It yields the protein CASSPQGARNEKLFF.

In this sample, this clone turned up a few times. The chain recombines TRBV7-2 with TRBJ2-1; D tentatively reads TRBD1 or TRBD2 (5 bases each). CDR1 and CDR2 (germline): SGHTA, FQGNSA. The CDR3 covers 15 residues. V was shortened by 1 base and J by 2 bases, with 9 bases between the two germline ends. CDR3 nucleotides: TGTGCCAGCAGCTTAGGAGGGGATCCCTACAATGAGCAGTTCTTC. Translation gives CASSLGGDPYNEQFF.

The chain is built from TRBV7-2 and TRBJ1-2, with D possibly being TRBD1 (6 bases). The V and J ends lost 5 bases and 2 bases respectively, with 15 bases between them. The CDR3 spans 15 residues. Germline lookup yields CDR1 SGHTA and CDR2 FQGNSA. The CDR3 here is CASSPHRVRNYGYTF. CDR3 DNA: TGTGCCAGCAGCCCTCACAGGGTCCGCAACTATGGCTACACCTTC.

V usage is TRBV6-5 and J usage is TRBJ2-7, with 9 bases that match TRBD2. Germline CDR1 MNHEY, CDR2 SVGAGI. This CDR3 is 15 amino acids long. Trimming removed 5 bases from V and 3 bases from J; junction bases left unmatched: 8. CDR3 loop: CASSTNGLANYEQYV. CDR3 DNA: TGTGCCAGCAGTACTAATGGACTAGCGAACTACGAGCAGTACGTC.

This clone has only a few counts. The J gene is TRBJ2-1, the V gene TRBV7-2; 14 nucleotides line up with TRBD2. Trimming at V came to 5 bases and at J to 0 bases, leaving 9 bases not matched to a gene. This CDR3 contains 19 residues. Germline V lookup: CDR1 SGHTA, CDR2 FQGNSA. The CDR3 nucleotides read TGTGCCAGCAGCGCATCCGGGACTAGCGGGAGCAGCTCCTACAATGAGCAGTTCTTC. Residues: CASSASGTSGSSSYNEQFF.

This clone has just a few counts. The J gene is TRBJ2-3, the V gene TRBV7-2; D is unresolved. The CDR3 consists of 14 residues. Germline V gene data show CDR1 as SGHTA and CDR2 as FQGNSA. Trimming removed 4 bases from V and 6 bases from J, with 14 bases in between. CDR3 bases: TGTGCCAGCAGCTGGGCTAGAAACTCCGATACGCAGTATTTT. Translation gives CASSWARNSDTQYF.

This clone was counted a few times. This chain uses TRBV6-1 with TRBJ1-2, with TRBD1 matching over 7 bases. V lost 9 bases, J lost 5 bases, and 6 bases stayed unmatched. CDR3 length equals 12 residues. From germline, CDR1 is MNHNS and CDR2 SASEGT. The CDR3 loop is CASAPGGYGYTF. For the CDR3, the DNA is TGTGCCAGTGCTCCAGGGGGGTATGGCTACACCTTC.

This clone was seen more than once but under ten times. The CDR3 nucleotides are TGTGCCAACGGGACTAGCGGGAGGGCCTCCTACAATGAGCAGTTCTTC. Translated, it gives CANGTSGRASYNEQFF. The chain employs TRBV10-3 and TRBJ2-1; the match to TRBD2 covers 16 bases. The V gene's germline CDR1 is ENHRY and CDR2 SYGVKD. The junction had 3 bases not matched to a gene; V was cut back by 10 bases and J by 0 bases. The CDR3 totals 16 residues.

This clone appeared many times. The V and J genes are TRBV7-2 and TRBJ2-6; D gene unclear. V dropped 2 bases and J dropped 2 bases, with 4 bases sitting between them. Per germline, CDR1 SGHTA and CDR2 FQGNSA. The length of the CDR3 is 14 residues. The chain's CDR3 is CASSLSTGANVLTF. The CDR3 nucleotides read TGTGCCAGCAGCTTATCCACTGGGGCCAACGTCCTGACTTTC.

Only a few counts were recorded for this clone. The chain joins TRBV7-2 to TRBJ2-1, with D unresolved. Trimming cost V 2 bases and J 5 bases, with 7 bases left between them. The length of the CDR3 is 13 residues. Germline V gene sequence: CDR1 SGHTA, CDR2 FQGNSA. This CDR3 is CASSLNQNNEQFF. In DNA form, the CDR3 reads TGTGCCAGCAGCTTAAACCAGAACAATGAGCAGTTCTTC.

This chain uses TRBV5-5 with TRBJ1-2; 7 bases are shared with TRBD1. Germline assignment: CDR1 SGHKS and CDR2 YYEKEE (reference sequence). This CDR3 comprises 15 residues. The trim removed 0 bases at V and 4 bases at J, leaving 6 bases unmatched. The chain's CDR3 is CASSLGAGTAYGYTF. CDR3 DNA sequence: TGTGCCAGCAGCTTGGGAGCTGGGACAGCCTATGGCTACACCTTC.